The T cell receptor (beta chain) under discussion was sequenced for a study of blood T cell repertoires in COVID-19. Sequenced by immunoSEQ multiplex PCR; TCRdb stores in-frame clones only, minus some. The data show about 160,000 clones, 75% to 90% seen once. The germline gives CDR1 SGHNT, CDR2 YYREEE (reference sequence). Trimming stripped 4 bases from V and 10 bases from J, with 12 bases between. The CDR3 loop spans 12 amino acids. Everyone who took part was roughly 18 to 90 years old, and they came from 24 US areas. This TCR was sampled from a woman aged 45-60 years who had recovered from COVID-19. The chain has TRBV5-4 and TRBJ2-1; D may be TRBD1 (6 bases). Sequencing input: PBMCs or T cells enriched from blood (not recorded which). The DNA of the CDR3 is TGTGCCAGCAGCCAGGGGACGACGGAGCAGTTCTTC. It is translated as CASSQGTTEQFF.